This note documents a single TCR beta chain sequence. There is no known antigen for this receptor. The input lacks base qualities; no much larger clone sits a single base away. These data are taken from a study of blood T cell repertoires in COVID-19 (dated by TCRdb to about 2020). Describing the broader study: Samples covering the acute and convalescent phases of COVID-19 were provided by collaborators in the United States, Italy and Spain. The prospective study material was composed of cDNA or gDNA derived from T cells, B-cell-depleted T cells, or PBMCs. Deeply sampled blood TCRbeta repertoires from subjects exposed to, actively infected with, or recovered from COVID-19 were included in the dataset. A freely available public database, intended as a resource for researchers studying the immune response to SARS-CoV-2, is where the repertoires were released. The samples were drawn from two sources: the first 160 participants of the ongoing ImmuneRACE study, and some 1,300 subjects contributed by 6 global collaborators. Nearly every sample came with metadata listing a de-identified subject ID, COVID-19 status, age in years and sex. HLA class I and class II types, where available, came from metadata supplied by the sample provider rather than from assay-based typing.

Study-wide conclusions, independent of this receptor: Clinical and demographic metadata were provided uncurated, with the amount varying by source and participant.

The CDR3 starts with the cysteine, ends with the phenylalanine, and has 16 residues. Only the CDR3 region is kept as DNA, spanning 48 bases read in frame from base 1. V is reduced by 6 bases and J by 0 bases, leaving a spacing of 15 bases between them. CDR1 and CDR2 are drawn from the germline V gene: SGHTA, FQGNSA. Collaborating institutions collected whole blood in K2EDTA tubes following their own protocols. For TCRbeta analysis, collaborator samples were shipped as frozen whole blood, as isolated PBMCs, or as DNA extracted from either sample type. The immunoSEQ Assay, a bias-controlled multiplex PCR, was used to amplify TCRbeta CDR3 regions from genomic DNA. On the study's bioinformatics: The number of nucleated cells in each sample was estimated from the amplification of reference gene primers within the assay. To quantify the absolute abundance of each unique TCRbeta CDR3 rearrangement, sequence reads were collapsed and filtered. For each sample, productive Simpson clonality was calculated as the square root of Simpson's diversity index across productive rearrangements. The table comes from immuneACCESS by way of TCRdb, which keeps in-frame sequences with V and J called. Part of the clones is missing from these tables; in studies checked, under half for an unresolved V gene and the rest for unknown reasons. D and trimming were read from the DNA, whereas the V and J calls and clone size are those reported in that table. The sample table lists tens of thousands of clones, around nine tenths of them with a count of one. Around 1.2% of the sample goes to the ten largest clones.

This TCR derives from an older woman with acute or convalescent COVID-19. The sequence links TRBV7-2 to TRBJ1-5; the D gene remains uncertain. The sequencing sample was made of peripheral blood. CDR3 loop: CASSPPPGDSNQPQHF. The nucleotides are TGTGCCAGCAGTCCCCCCCCAGGTGATAGCAATCAGCCCCAGCATTTT.